This TCR beta chain was recovered during a study of blood T cell repertoires in COVID-19. Sequencing was performed with immunoSEQ multiplex PCR; in TCRdb, only in-frame clones are kept and a portion is missing. The table shows 95,000 to 120,000 clones, with 88% occurring only once. Sequences were obtained from peripheral blood. The TCR was taken from a human donor in a cohort sampled during active COVID-19.

As DNA, the CDR3 is TGCGCCAGCAGCTGGGGACAGGGGAATCAGCCCCAGCATTTT. This sequence encodes CASSWGQGNQPQHF. The rearrangement joins TRBV5-1 to TRBJ1-5; 10 nucleotides line up with TRBD1. Germline assignment: CDR1 SGHRS and CDR2 YFSETQ. V shed 3 bases and J 4 bases; nucleotides not matched to a gene: 1. This CDR3 contains 14 residues.